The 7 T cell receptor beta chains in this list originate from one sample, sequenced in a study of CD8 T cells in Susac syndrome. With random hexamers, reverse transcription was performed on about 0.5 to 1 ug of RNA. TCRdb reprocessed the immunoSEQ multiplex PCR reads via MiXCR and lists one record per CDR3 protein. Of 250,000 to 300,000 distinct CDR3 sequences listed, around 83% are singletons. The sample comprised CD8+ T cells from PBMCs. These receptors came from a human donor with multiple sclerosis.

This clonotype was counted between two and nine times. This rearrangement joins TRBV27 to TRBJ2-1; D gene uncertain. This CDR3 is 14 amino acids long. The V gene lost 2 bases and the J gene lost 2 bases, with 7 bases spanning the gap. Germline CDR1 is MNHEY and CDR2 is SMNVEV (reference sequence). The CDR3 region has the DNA TGTGCCAGCAGTTTAGGCCGCACCTACAATGAGCAGTTCTTC. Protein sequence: CASSLGRTYNEQFF.

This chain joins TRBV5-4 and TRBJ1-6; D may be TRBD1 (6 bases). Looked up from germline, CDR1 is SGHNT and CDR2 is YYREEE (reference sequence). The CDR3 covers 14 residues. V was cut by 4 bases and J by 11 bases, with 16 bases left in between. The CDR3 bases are TGTGCCAGCAGCCAGGAGGGGGTCTCGGCACCCCTCCACTTT. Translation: CASSQEGVSAPLHF.

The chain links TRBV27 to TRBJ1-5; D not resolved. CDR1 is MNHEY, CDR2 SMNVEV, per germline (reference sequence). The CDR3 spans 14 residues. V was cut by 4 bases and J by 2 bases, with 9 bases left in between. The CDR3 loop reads CASSWGRRNQPQHF. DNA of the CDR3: TGTGCCAGCAGTTGGGGTCGTCGCAATCAGCCCCAGCATTTT.

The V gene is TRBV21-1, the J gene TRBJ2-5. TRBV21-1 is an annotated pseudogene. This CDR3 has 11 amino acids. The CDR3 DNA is TGTGCCAGCAGCATGCAAGAGACCCAGTACTTC. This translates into CASSMQETQYF.

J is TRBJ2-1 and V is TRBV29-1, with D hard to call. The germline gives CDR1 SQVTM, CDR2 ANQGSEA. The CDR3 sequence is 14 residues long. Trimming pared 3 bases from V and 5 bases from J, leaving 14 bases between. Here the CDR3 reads CSVDSWRYDNEQFF. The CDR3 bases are TGCAGCGTTGATAGTTGGAGATATGACAATGAGCAGTTCTTC.

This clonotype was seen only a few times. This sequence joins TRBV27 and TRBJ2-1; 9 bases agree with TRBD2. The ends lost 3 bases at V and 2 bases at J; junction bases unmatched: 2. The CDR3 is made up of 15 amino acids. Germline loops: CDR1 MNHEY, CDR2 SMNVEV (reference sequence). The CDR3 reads CASSFSGSPYNEQFF. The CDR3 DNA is TGTGCCAGCAGTTTTAGCGGGAGTCCCTACAATGAGCAGTTCTTC.

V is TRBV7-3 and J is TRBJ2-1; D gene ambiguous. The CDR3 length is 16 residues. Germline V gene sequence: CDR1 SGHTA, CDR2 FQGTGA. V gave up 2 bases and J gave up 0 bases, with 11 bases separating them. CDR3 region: CASSLDTRGSYNEQFF. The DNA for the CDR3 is TGTGCCAGCAGCTTAGATACCCGCGGCTCCTACAATGAGCAGTTCTTC.